These 22 T cell receptor beta chains originate from one sample sequenced in a study of esophageal squamous cell carcinoma under preoperative chemotherapy. TCRdb re-analysed the PCR reads in MiXCR, keeping a single row per CDR3 protein. Seen here are about 16,000 distinct CDR3 sequences, 40% to 55% observed once, and the top ten hold approximately 30%. The sample's time point: before preoperative PTX-NDP chemotherapy. The specimen was obtained from a patient given preoperative chemotherapy. The receptors originated from a human donor with esophageal squamous cell carcinoma. The donor label of this sample is uncertain.

In its sample, this clonotype was seen many times. The CDR3 DNA reads TGTGCCAGCACAGGGGCGGGGGGGGCCAACGTCCTGACTTTC. This gives the protein CASTGAGGANVLTF. This chain joins TRBV6-8 and TRBJ2-6, with D perhaps given as TRBD1 or TRBD2 (6 bases each). V lost 7 bases, J lost 4 bases, and 11 bases lay in between. Germline CDR1 is MNHGY and CDR2 is SAAAGT. This CDR3 spans 14 amino acids.

In this sample, this clonotype turned up many times. This chain links TRBV7-2 with TRBJ2-5, with D hard to call. Trimming pared 4 bases from V and 0 bases from J, leaving 3 bases between. The germline V gene encodes CDR1 SGHTA and CDR2 FQGNSA. The CDR3 is made up of 12 amino acids. CDR3 region: CASSSYQETQYF. The CDR3 coding sequence is TGTGCCAGCAGCTCGTACCAAGAGACCCAGTACTTC.

Details on this clonotype: A read error may account for a junction end that differs from germline. The rearrangement links TRBV7-2 to TRBJ2-4, with 9 bases identical to TRBD2. In germline, CDR1 is SGHTA, CDR2 FQGNSA. The CDR3 length is 14 residues. CDR3 protein: CASNLAGAYNEQYF. The CDR3 nucleotides are TGTGCCAGCAACTTAGCGGGAGCTTACAATGAGCAGTACTTC.

The chain uses TRBV7-3 and TRBJ2-1, with D tentatively TRBD1 (6 bases). The V gene's germline CDR1 is SGHTA and CDR2 FQGTGA. This CDR3 is built from 14 residues. V was clipped by 5 bases and J by 5 bases, with 13 bases between them. The chain's CDR3 is CASSANRGNNEQFF. CDR3 nucleotide sequence: TGTGCCAGCAGCGCCAATAGGGGGAACAATGAGCAGTTCTTC.

The V call is TRBV7-3, the J call TRBJ2-7; 8 nucleotides line up with TRBD1. With V trimmed by 5 bases and J by 6 bases, 6 bases remained unmatched. This CDR3 is 13 amino acids long. Looked up from germline, CDR1 is SGHTA and CDR2 is FQGTGA. CDR3 region: CASSGTTGGEQYF. CDR3 DNA: TGTGCCAGCAGCGGGACCACAGGGGGCGAGCAGTACTTC.

The genes are TRBV7-9 and TRBJ2-7; no reliable D call. The DNA matches TRBJ2-5 better at its end, which makes the J call doubtful. This CDR3 region has 13 residues. CDR1 and CDR2 (germline): SEHNR, FQNEAQ (reference sequence). CDR3 DNA: TGTGCCAGCAGCCCTACCGATGAAGAGACCCAGTACTTC. Its protein product is CASSPTDEETQYF.

This chain connects TRBV6-1 to TRBJ2-1, with D possibly matching TRBD1 (6 bases). V was clipped by 7 bases and J by 0 bases, with 13 bases between them. Per germline, CDR1 MNHNS and CDR2 SASEGT. This CDR3 is built from 15 residues. The CDR3 protein is CASKNRASSYNEQFF. The DNA for the CDR3 is TGTGCCAGCAAGAACAGGGCAAGCTCCTACAATGAGCAGTTCTTC.

The chain couples TRBV7-2 to TRBJ2-4; D unresolved. In germline, CDR1 is SGHTA, CDR2 FQGNSA. The CDR3 length is 15 residues. The germline V and J ends were trimmed by 5 bases and 0 bases, with 11 bases remaining between them. Here the CDR3 DNA reads TGTGCCAGCAGCCTCCTCGGGTCAGCCAAAAACATTCAGTACTTC. The encoded protein is CASSLLGSAKNIQYF.

This clonotype turned up a few times. V gene TRBV5-1 combines with J gene TRBJ2-1; the D is unclear. The tail of the sequence fits TRBJ2-5 better, so the J call may be wrong. The CDR3 has 13 amino acids. Per germline, CDR1 SGHRS and CDR2 YFSETQ. CDR3 coding DNA: TGCGCCAGCAGCTTGATCCCCGGGGAGACCCAGTACTTC. Protein: CASSLIPGETQYF.

Of note for this clonotype: An end of the junction differs from the germline gene, which may be a read error. The chain couples TRBV7-3 to TRBJ2-5; D unclear. Germline CDR1 SGHTA, CDR2 FQGTGA. The CDR3 spans 13 residues. The CDR3 reads CASSPDNQETQYF. DNA for the CDR3: TGTGCCAGCAGCCCAGACAACCAAGAGACCCAGTATTTC.

This clonotype was seen only a few times. The chain combines TRBV7-6 with TRBJ2-7; 7 nucleotides align to TRBD2. There are 14 residues in the CDR3. V trimming: 4 bases; J trimming: 3 bases; junction bases outside the gene matches: 6. The germline gives CDR1 SGHVS, CDR2 FNYEAQ. CDR3 amino acids: CASSSGTGGYEQYF. CDR3 coding DNA: TGTGCCAGCAGCTCAGGGACGGGGGGCTACGAGCAGTACTTC.

V and J are TRBV7-3 and TRBJ2-1; 9 bases align to TRBD1. In germline, CDR1 is SGHTA, CDR2 FQGTGA. V lost 9 bases and J lost 5; bases outside the gene matches: 8. CDR3 length: 14 amino acids. The chain's CDR3 is CASQGQGPNNEQFF. The CDR3 DNA follows: TGTGCCAGTCAAGGACAGGGGCCCAACAATGAGCAGTTCTTC. The full variable domain, its missing parts supplied by reference TRBV7-3 and TRBJ2-1, is GAGVSQTPSNKVTEKGKYVELRCDPISGHTALYWYRQSLGQGPEFLIYFQGTGAADDSGLPNDRFFAVRPEGSVSTLKIQRTERGDSAVYLCASQGQGPNNEQFFGPGTRLTVL.

The chain has TRBV7-2 and TRBJ2-1; 8 bases fit TRBD2. Judging by the DNA end, TRBJ2-7 fits better; the J call may be wrong. CDR1 is SGHTA and CDR2 is FQGNSA in the germline V gene. This CDR3 comprises 14 residues. This chain's CDR3 is CASTSVAGRYEQYF. The DNA of the CDR3 is TGTGCCAGCACGTCCGTAGCGGGACGATACGAGCAGTACTTC.

The V gene is TRBV6-5, the J gene TRBJ2-1, with 9 bases that match TRBD1. The DNA end is a closer match to TRBJ2-7, so the J assignment may be wrong. Germline loops: CDR1 MNHEY, CDR2 SVGAGI. This CDR3 region has 16 residues. CDR3 coding DNA: TGTGCCAGCAGTTACTCCCGGGACAGGGACTCCTACGAGCAGTACTTC. Amino acids: CASSYSRDRDSYEQYF.

A note on this clonotype: At one boundary the junction diverges from the germline segment, which might be a read error. The V call is TRBV6-1, the J call TRBJ2-5, with D tentatively TRBD2 (5 bases). The J call may be mistaken, given a closer DNA end match to TRBJ2-4. Germline V CDR1 and CDR2: MNHNS, SASEGT. The CDR3 is 14 amino acids. The CDR3 region has the DNA TGTGCGGGCAGTGAGGACTGTGCCAAAGACATTCAGTACTTC. This codes for CAGSEDCAKDIQYF.

The genes are TRBV7-2 and TRBJ2-5, with D perhaps matching TRBD1 or TRBD2 (6 bases each). The DNA end favors TRBJ2-1, so the J call may be wrong. The CDR3 spans 13 residues. Germline V lookup: CDR1 SGHTA, CDR2 FQGNSA. CDR3 region: CASSGGPSYEQFF. For the CDR3, the DNA is TGTGCCAGCAGCGGGGGGCCCTCCTACGAGCAGTTCTTC.

This clonotype was seen ten or more times. V is TRBV11-1 and J is TRBJ2-1; 11 bases map to TRBD2. The J segment lost 2 bases and the V segment lost 4 bases, leaving 4 bases of the junction unmatched. Germline assignment: CDR1 SGHAT and CDR2 FQDESV (reference sequence). The CDR3 sequence is 16 residues long. CDR3 nucleotides: TGTGCCAGCAGCTCCCTAGCGGGAGGAGCCTACAATGAGCAGTTCTTC. Protein product: CASSSLAGGAYNEQFF. Drawing the rest from reference TRBV11-1 and TRBJ2-1, the complete variable domain is EAEVAQSPRYKITEKSQAVAFWCDPISGHATLYWYRQILGQGPELLVQFQDESVVDDSQLPKDRFSAERLKGVDSTLKIQPAELGDSAMYLCASSSLAGGAYNEQFFGPGTRLTVL.

The chain carries TRBV12-3 or TRBV12-4 and TRBJ2-1; 7 nucleotides match TRBD2. The CDR3 covers 14 residues. Trimming took 8 bases from V and 7 from J; bases not matched to a gene: 11. CDR3 sequence (DNA): TGTGCCAGCTTTAGGGCGGGAGCTCAGAATGAGCAGTTCTTC. This encodes CASFRAGAQNEQFF.

Points on this clonotype: A read error may account for a junction end that differs from germline. The rearrangement links TRBV6-4 to TRBJ2-3, with D tentatively TRBD1 or TRBD2 (5 bases each). Germline V gene lookup returns CDR1 MRHNA and CDR2 SNTAGT. The CDR3 runs to 13 residues. CDR3 coding DNA: TGTGCCACGGGGCTAGGTGCCAAAGACATGCAGTATTTC. Its translation: CATGLGAKDMQYF.

This clonotype was recorded at least ten times. The chain uses TRBV12-3 or TRBV12-4 and TRBJ2-5; D possibly corresponds to TRBD1 (6 bases). V shed 1 base and J shed 5 bases, with 11 bases lying between them. The CDR3 runs 14 residues. The CDR3 protein is CASSLVVGGETQYF. CDR3 bases: TGTGCCAGCAGTTTAGTGGTAGGGGGTGAGACCCAGTACTTC.

The genes are TRBV7-2 and TRBJ2-3; a possible D gene is TRBD1 (5 bases). Trimming left V 9 bases short and J 2 bases short, with 12 bases between. The CDR3 runs 13 residues. Germline V CDR1 and CDR2: SGHTA, FQGNSA. DNA of the CDR3: TGTGCCAGGGGCTTGGGGCTCACAGATACGCAGTATTTT. Protein product: CARGLGLTDTQYF.

This clonotype was detected once. This chain connects TRBV6-1 to TRBJ2-5; TRBD1 agrees at 7 bases. J gave up 11 bases and V 9 bases, and 21 bases lay outside the gene matches. Germline V CDR1 and CDR2: MNHNS, SASEGT. This CDR3 has 15 amino acids. CDR3 sequence reads: CARGFARGGQDTQYF. The CDR3 DNA follows: TGTGCCAGGGGGTTCGCGAGAGGGGGCCAAGATACGCAGTACTTC.